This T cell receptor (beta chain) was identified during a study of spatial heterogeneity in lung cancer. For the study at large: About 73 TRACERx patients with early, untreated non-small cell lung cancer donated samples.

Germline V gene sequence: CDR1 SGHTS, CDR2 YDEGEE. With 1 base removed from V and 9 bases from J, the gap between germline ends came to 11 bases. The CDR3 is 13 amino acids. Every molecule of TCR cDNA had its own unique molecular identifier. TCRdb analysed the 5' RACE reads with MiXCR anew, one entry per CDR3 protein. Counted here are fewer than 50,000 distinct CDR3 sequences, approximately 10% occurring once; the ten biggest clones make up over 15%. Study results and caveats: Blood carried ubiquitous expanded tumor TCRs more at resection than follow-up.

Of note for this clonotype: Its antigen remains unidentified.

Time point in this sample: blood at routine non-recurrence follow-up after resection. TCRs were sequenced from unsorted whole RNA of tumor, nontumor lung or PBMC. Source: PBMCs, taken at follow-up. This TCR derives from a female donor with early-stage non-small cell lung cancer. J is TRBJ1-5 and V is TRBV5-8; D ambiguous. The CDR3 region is CASSLKGEGPQHF. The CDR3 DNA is TGTGCCAGCAGCTTGAAGGGCGAGGGGCCCCAGCATTTT. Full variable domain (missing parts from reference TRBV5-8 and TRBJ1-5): EAGVTQSPTHLIKTRGQQATLRCSPISGHTSVYWYQQALGLGLQFLLWYDEGEERNRGNFPPRFSGRQFPNYSSELNVNALELEDSALYLCASSLKGEGPQHFGDGTRLSIL.